This T cell receptor beta chain is from a study of blood T cell repertoires in COVID-19. The CDR3 spans 15 residues. The J segment lost 2 bases and the V segment lost 4 bases, leaving 2 bases of the junction unmatched. Germline CDR1 is LGHDT and CDR2 is YNNKEL (reference sequence). This clone was observed a handful of times. TCRdb keeps only in-frame clones here, not all; method: immunoSEQ multiplex PCR. Among some 40,000 clones, roughly four fifths were seen once, and the ten largest hold roughly 48%. This sequence was found in a woman at least 80 years old with acute or convalescent COVID-19. V usage is TRBV3-1 (or the pseudogene TRBV3-2) and J usage is TRBJ1-5, with TRBD1 matching over 10 bases. Sequencing input: peripheral blood. The CDR3, as DNA: TGTGCCAGCAGCCTCGGGACAGGGGGCAATCAGCCCCAGCATTTT. Its translation: CASSLGTGGNQPQHF.